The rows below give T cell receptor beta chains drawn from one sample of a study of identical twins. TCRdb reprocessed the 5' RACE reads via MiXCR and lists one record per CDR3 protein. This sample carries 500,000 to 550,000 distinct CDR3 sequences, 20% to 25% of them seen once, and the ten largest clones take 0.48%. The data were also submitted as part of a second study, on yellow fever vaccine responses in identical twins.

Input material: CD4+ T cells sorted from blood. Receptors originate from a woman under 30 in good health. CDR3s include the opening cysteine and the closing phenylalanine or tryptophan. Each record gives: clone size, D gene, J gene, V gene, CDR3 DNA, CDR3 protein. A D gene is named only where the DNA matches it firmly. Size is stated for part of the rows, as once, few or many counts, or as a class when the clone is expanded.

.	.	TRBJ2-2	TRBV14	TGTGCCAGCAGCCAAGGTCTCGCGAGTACCGGGGAGCTGTTTTTT	CASSQGLASTGELFF
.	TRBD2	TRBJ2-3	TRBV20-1	TGCAGTGCTAGAAGGACTAGCGGGAGGAGTTCAGATACGCAGTATTTT	CSARRTSGRSSDTQYF
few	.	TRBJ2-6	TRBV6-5	TGTGCCAGCAGTTACTCAAGGGCTGGGGCCAACGTCCTGACTTTC	CASSYSRAGANVLTF
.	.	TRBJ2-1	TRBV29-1	TGCAGCGTTGAAGATCTTTTGGGGGGCGCTGTCAATGAGCAGTTCTTC	CSVEDLLGGAVNEQFF
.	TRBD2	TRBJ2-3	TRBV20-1	TGCAGTGCTAGTCGGCGGGAGGGGACAGATACGCAGTATTTT	CSASRREGTDTQYF
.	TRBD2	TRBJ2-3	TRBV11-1	TGTGCCAGCAGCTTAGGACTAGCGGGACCGGGTACAGATACGCAGTATTTT	CASSLGLAGPGTDTQYF
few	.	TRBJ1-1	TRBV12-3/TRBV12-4	TGTGCCAGCAGTTTTTCAGGGAAAGTCACTGAAGCTTTCTTT	CASSFSGKVTEAFF
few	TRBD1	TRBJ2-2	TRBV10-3	TGTGCCATCAGGGACAGGGAGACCGGGGAGCTGTTTTTT	CAIRDRETGELFF
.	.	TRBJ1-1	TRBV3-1	TGTGCCAGCAGCCCCGCTGTTGCGAACACTGAAGCTTTCTTT	CASSPAVANTEAFF
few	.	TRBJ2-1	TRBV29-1	TGCAGCGTTGGAGGGGAAAGTTGGGGACCGTTTAACAATGAGCAGTTCTTC	CSVGGESWGPFNNEQFF
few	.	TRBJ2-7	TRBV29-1	TGCAGCGTTGTTTTGCCCTCCTACGAGCAGTACTTC	CSVVLPSYEQYF
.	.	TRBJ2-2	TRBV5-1	TGCGCCAGCAGCTTAAGGGTAACGAACACCGGGGAGCTGTTTTTT	CASSLRVTNTGELFF
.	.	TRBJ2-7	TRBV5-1	TGCGCCAGCAGCCAGGTCCCGAATCCCTACGAGCAGTACTTC	CASSQVPNPYEQYF
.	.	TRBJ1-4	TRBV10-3	TGTGCCACCTCCGGGAGCAGGGTTAATGAAAAACTGTTTTTT	CATSGSRVNEKLFF
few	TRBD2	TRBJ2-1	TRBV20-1	TGCAGTGCTATCCCTAGCGGGATAAGCTCCTACAATGAGCAGTTCTTC	CSAIPSGISSYNEQFF
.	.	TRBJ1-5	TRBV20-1	TGCAGTGCTAGAGATCTGGGGGACCATTATCAGCCCCAGCATTTT	CSARDLGDHYQPQHF
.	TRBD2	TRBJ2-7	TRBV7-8	TGTGCCAGCAGCGGTCGACTAGCCGGCTACGAGCAGTACTTC	CASSGRLAGYEQYF
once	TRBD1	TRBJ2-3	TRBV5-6	TGTGCCAGCAGTGGACAGGGCGGGGAGAGAACGCAGTATTTT	CASSGQGGERTQYF
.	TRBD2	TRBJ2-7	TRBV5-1	TGCGCCAGCAGCCTATTGGGTTTTACCCCCAGGACTAGCGGGAGTGGTGGCGAGCAGTACTTC	CASSLLGFTPRTSGSGGEQYF
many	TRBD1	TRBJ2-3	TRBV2	TGTGCCAGCAGTATCGACAGGGGAAGGGCAGATACGCAGTATTTT	CASSIDRGRADTQYF
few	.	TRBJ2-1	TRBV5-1	TGCGCCAGCAGCCGTACCGGGGTTGGCTCCTACAATGAGCAGTTCTTC	CASSRTGVGSYNEQFF
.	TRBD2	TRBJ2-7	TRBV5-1	TGCGCCAGCAGCTTGGGAGGCGGGAGGGCCGAGTACGAGCAGTACTTC	CASSLGGGRAEYEQYF
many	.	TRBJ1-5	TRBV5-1	TGCGCCAGCAGCCGACAGATCAATCAGCCCCAGCATTTT	CASSRQINQPQHF
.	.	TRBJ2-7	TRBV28	TGTGCCAGCAGCTACAGGGCCTACGAGCAGTACTTC	CASSYRAYEQYF
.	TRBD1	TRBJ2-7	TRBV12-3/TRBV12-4	TGTGCCAGCAGTCCGCGGACAGGGTCCGCCTACGAGCAGTACTTC	CASSPRTGSAYEQYF
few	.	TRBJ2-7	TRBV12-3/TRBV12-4	TGTGCCAGCAGTCCAGACAACCTTCGAGGGTTATACTACGAGCAGTACTTC	CASSPDNLRGLYYEQYF
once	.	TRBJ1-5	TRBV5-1	TGCGCCAGCAGCTTGGACGGGGGCGTCAATCAGCCCCAGCATTTT	CASSLDGGVNQPQHF
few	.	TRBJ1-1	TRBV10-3	TGTGCCATCAGTGGGCCGAACGCTGAAGCTTTCTTT	CAISGPNAEAFF
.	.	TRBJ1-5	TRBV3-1	TGTGCCAGCAGCCAAGGAGGGTTGAGCAATCAGCCCCAGCATTTT	CASSQGGLSNQPQHF
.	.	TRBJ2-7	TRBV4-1	TGCGCCAGCAGCCAGGTGACAGCCAGGGGTTACGAGCAGTACTTC	CASSQVTARGYEQYF
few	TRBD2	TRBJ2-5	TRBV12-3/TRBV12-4	TGTGCCAGCGCTTGGACTAGTAGCGAGACCCAGTACTTC	CASAWTSSETQYF
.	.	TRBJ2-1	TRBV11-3	TGTGCCACGTCCGCGGGCGGCTCCTACAATGAGCAGTTCTTC	CATSAGGSYNEQFF
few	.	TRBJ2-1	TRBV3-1	TGTGCCAGCAGCCTCCCGGGATTCTACAATGAGCAGTTCTTC	CASSLPGFYNEQFF
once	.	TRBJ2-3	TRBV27	TGTGCCAGCAGTCCCTGGGTGGATGATACGCAGTATTTT	CASSPWVDDTQYF
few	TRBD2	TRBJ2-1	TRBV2	TGTGCCAGCAGTGTGTGGGAGGGGAATTACAATGAGCAGTTCTTC	CASSVWEGNYNEQFF
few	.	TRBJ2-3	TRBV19	TGTGCCAGTAACCAAGCGCTAGACACAGATACGCAGTATTTT	CASNQALDTDTQYF
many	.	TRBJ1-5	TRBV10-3	TGTGCCATCAGTCGGGACACCAATCAGCCCCAGCATTTT	CAISRDTNQPQHF
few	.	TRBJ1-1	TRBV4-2	TGTGCCAGCAGCCAACCGGACTGGAACACTGAAGCTTTCTTT	CASSQPDWNTEAFF
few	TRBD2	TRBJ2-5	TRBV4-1	TGCGCCAGCAGCCAAGAATTTGACGGGGGGGCCATAGAGACCCAGTACTTC	CASSQEFDGGAIETQYF
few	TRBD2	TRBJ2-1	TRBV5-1	TGCGCCAGCTACACTAGCGGGGGCCATGAGCAGTTCTTC	CASYTSGGHEQFF
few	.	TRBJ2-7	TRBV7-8	TGTGCCAGCAGCTTAGCCAGGGTAGACTACGAGCAGTACTTC	CASSLARVDYEQYF
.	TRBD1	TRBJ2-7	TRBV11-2	TGTGCCAGCAGCACCCGGACAGGGATATACGAGCAGTACTTC	CASSTRTGIYEQYF
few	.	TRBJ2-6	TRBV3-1	TGTGCCAGCAGCCAAGGTTTCGTTTTGGGTTCGCCCAACGTCCTGACTTTC	CASSQGFVLGSPNVLTF
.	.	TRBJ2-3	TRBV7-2	TGTGCCAGCAGCTTCTTCAGGGTCGATACGCAGTATTTT	CASSFFRVDTQYF
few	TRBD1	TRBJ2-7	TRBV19	TGTGCCAGTAGAGGGACAGGAGACTACGAGCAGTACTTC	CASRGTGDYEQYF
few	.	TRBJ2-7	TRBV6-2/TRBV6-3	TGTGCCAGCAGTTACGGGGGGGCAGAAAAGGCCTACGAGCAGTACTTC	CASSYGGAEKAYEQYF
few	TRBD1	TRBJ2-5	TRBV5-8	TGTGCCAGCAGCCAAGGACAGGGGGCAGAGACCCAGTACTTC	CASSQGQGAETQYF
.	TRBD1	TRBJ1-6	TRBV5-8	TGTGCCAGCAGCAAGGGACAGGGACTCTATAATTCACCCCTCCACTTT	CASSKGQGLYNSPLHF
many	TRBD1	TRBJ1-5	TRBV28	TGTGCCAGCAGCCTCGACAGGGTTATTCAGCCCCAGCATTTT	CASSLDRVIQPQHF
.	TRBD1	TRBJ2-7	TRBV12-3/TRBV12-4	TGTGCCAGCAGTTGGGACAGGGACTACGAGCAGTACTTC	CASSWDRDYEQYF
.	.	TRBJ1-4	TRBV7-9	TGTGCCAGCAGCTTATCCGGGGCCGGTGAAAAACTGTTTTTT	CASSLSGAGEKLFF
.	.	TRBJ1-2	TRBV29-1	TGCAGCGTTGTGATCGACTATGGCTACACCTTC	CSVVIDYGYTF
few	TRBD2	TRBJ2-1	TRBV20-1	TGCAGTGCACGTCCCCCGGGACTAGCGGGAGGACGTGAGCAGTTCTTC	CSARPPGLAGGREQFF
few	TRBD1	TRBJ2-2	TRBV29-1	TGCAGCGTTGGTTCTGGGACAGACACCGGGGAGCTGTTTTTT	CSVGSGTDTGELFF
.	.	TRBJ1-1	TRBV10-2	TGCGCCAGCAGTGAGTGGGGCCTGAACACTGAAGCTTTCTTT	CASSEWGLNTEAFF
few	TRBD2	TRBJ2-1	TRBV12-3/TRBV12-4	TGTGCCAGCAGTTGGGGGACTAGCGGGAGTTATGAGCAGTTCTTC	CASSWGTSGSYEQFF
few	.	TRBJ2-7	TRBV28	TGTGCCAGCAGTTTCGTGCGGTCGACCTACGAGCAGTACTTC	CASSFVRSTYEQYF
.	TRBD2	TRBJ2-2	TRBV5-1	TGCGCCAGCAGCCAAGGACTAGCCCCTGCCGGGGAGCTGTTTTTT	CASSQGLAPAGELFF
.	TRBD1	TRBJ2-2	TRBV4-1	TGCGCCAGCAGCCGACCGGGACAGGGGACGTCCGGGGAGCTGTTTTTT	CASSRPGQGTSGELFF